The entry below describes one T cell receptor beta chain. Authors' methods: Amplification from reference gene primers served as the basis for estimated nucleated cell counts. The method was immunoSEQ multiplex PCR; TCRdb's version includes in-frame clones alone and lacks a portion of them. Clonal size and the V and J genes are those of that table, whereas D and trimming came from the DNA. Here the sample spans tens of thousands of clones, about 76% being singletons. J was trimmed by 1 base and V by 7 bases; bases with no gene match: 7. The V gene's germline CDR1 is LNHDA and CDR2 SQIVND (reference sequence). This CDR3 is 15 amino acids long. These data are taken from a study of blood T cell repertoires in COVID-19. Across the whole study: Italy, Spain and the United States were the sources of the convalescent and acute COVID-19 samples. PBMCs, B-cell-depleted T cells, or T cells provided the cDNA or gDNA that made up the material.

Sequencing was done on a sample of peripheral blood. This clonotype was obtained from a human donor in a cohort sampled during active COVID-19. V gene TRBV19 combines with J gene TRBJ2-1, with TRBD1 matching 7 bases. The CDR3 sequence is CASTPTGVSYNEQFF. The CDR3 DNA reads TGTGCCAGTACCCCCACAGGGGTTTCCTACAATGAGCAGTTCTTC.